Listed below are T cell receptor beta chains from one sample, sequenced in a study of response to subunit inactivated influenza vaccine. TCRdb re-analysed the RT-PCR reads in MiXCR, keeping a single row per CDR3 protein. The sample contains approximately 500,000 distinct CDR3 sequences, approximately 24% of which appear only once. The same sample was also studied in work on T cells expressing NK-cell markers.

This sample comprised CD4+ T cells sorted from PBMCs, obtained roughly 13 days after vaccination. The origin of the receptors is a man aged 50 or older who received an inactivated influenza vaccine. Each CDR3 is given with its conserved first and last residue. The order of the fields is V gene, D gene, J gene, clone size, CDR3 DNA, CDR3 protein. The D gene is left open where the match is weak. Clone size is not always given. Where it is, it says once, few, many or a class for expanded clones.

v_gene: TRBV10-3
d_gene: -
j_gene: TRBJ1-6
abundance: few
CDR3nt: TGTGCCATCAGTGAGGGGGCATCCTATAATTCACCCCTCCACTTT
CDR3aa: CAISEGASYNSPLHF

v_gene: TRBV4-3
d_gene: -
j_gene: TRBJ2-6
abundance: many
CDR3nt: TGCGCCAGCAGCCAAGATCTACGGGTGTCAGGGGCCAACGTCCTGACTTTC
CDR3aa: CASSQDLRVSGANVLTF

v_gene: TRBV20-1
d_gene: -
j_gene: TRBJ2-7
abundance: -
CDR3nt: TGCAGTGCTAGCCGGGACCAATCTCAGTACGAGCAGTACTTC
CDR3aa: CSASRDQSQYEQYF

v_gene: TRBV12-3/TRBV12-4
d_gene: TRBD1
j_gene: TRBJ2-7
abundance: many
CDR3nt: TGTGCCAGCAGAGGGACAGGGTACGAGCAGTACTTC
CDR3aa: CASRGTGYEQYF

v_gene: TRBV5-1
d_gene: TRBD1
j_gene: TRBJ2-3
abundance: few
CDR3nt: TGCGCCAGCAGCATAGGACAGGGGGCGTACACAGATACGCAGTATTTT
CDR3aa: CASSIGQGAYTDTQYF

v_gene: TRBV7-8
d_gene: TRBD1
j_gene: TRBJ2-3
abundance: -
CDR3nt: TGTGCCAGCACCCAAGGGGGCGATACGCAGTATTTT
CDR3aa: CASTQGGDTQYF

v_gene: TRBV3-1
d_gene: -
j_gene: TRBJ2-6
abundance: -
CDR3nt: TGTGCCAGCAGCCAAGACCAGGGTAGCTCTGGGGCCAACGTCCTGACTTTC
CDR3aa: CASSQDQGSSGANVLTF

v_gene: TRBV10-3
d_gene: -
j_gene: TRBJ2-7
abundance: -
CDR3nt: TGTGCCATCATGGGGGAGGTAGTCCACGAGCAGTACTTC
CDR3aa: CAIMGEVVHEQYF

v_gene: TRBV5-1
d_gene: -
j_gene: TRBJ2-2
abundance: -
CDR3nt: TGCGCCAGCAGCTTTATCGGGACTTTGTCGACCACCGGGGAGCTGTTTTTT
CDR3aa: CASSFIGTLSTTGELFF

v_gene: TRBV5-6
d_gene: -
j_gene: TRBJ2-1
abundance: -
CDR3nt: TGTGCCAGCAGCTTGAGTTCGGTCGAGAGCTCCTACAATGAGCAGTTCTTC
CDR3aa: CASSLSSVESSYNEQFF

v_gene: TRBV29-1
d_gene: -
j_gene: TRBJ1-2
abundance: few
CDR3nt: TGCAGCGTTCAAGTCTCCTATGGCTACACCTTC
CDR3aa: CSVQVSYGYTF

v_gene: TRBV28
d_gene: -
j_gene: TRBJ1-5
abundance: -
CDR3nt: TGTGCCAGCAGTTTAGAGGTTACGGGGAGGAGGATCCATTTT
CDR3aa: CASSLEVTGRRIHF

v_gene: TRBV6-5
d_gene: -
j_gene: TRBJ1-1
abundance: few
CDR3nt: TGTGCCAGCAGTTCACCGGGACATCAGAACACTGAAGCTTTCTTT
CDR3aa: CASSSPGHQNTEAFF

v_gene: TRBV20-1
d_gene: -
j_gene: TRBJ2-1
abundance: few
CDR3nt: TGCAGTGCCAAACGTGGGGGAGATGAGCAGTTCTTC
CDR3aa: CSAKRGGDEQFF

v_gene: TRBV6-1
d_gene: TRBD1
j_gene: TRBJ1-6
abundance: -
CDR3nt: TGTGCCAGCAGACCCAGGGGGCAGAGATCACCCCTCCACTTT
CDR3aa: CASRPRGQRSPLHF

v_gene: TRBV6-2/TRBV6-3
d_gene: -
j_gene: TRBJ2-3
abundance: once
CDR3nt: TGTGCCAGCAGTTACGCGGGTAGGTCAGATACGCAGTATTTT
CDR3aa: CASSYAGRSDTQYF

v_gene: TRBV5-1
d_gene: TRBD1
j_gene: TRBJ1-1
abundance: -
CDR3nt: TGCGCCAGCAGCACGAGGACAGGGGGCTTGGAGACTGAAGCTTTCTTT
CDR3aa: CASSTRTGGLETEAFF

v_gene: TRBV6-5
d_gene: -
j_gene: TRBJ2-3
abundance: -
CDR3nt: TGTGCCAGCAGTCACCAATCTTATGGGCGCACAGATACGCAGTATTTT
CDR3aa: CASSHQSYGRTDTQYF

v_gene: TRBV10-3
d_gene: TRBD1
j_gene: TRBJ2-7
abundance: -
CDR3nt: TGTGCCATCACCCGGACAGGGAACGGTGGCGAGCAGTACTTC
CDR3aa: CAITRTGNGGEQYF

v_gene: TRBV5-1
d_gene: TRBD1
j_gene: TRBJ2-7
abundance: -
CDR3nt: TGCGCCAGCAGCTTGGATTCAGGGGGCGACGAGCAGTACTTC
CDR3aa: CASSLDSGGDEQYF

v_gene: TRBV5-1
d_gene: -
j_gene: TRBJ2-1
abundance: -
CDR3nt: TGCGCCAGCAGCTTGGAGCTCGGCGGTGACAATGAGCAGTTCTTC
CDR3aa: CASSLELGGDNEQFF

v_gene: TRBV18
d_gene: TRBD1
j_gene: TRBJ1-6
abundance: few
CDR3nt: TGTGCCAGCTCAGCGGGACAGTATAATTCACCCCTCCACTTT
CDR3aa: CASSAGQYNSPLHF

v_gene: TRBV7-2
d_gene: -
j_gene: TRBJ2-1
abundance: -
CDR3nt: TGTGCCAGCAGCTCGACCACCAACAATGAGCAGTTCTTC
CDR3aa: CASSSTTNNEQFF

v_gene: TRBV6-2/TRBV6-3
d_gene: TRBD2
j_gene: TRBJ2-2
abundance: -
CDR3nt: TGTGCCAGCTATCCCGGACTAGCGGGTACCGGGGAGCTGTTTTTT
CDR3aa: CASYPGLAGTGELFF

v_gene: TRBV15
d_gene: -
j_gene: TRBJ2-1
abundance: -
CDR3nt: TGTGCCACCAGCTTGCCGGACGGCTACAATGAGCAGTTCTTC
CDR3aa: CATSLPDGYNEQFF

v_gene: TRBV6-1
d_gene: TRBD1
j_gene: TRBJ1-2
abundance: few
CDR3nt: TGTGCCAGCAGCACGAGGACAGGGGTTGCCACCTTC
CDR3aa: CASSTRTGVATF

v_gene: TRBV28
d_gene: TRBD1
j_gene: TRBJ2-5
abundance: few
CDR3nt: TGTGCCAGCAGTTCGGCAGGGGGTGGGCAAGAGACCCAGTACTTC
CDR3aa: CASSSAGGGQETQYF

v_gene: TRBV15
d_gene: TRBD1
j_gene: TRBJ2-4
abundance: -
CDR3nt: TGTGCCGCCACCAGAGTAAGCGGGACAGGGGGCCTAGCCAAAAACATTCAGTACTTC
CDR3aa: CAATRVSGTGGLAKNIQYF

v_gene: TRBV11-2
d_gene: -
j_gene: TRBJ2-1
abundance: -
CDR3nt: TGTGCCAGCAGCTTAGATTGGGGATCCTACAATGAGCAGTTCTTC
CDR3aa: CASSLDWGSYNEQFF

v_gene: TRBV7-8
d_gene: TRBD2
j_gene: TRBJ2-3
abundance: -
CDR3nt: TGTGCCAGCAGCTTAGCTCCGGGACTAGCCACAGATACGCAGTATTTT
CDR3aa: CASSLAPGLATDTQYF

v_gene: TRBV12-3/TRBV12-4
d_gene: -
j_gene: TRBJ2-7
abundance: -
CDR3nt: TGTGCCAGCAGTTCTGGGGTCTCCCTGGGGTACGAGCAGTACTTC
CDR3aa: CASSSGVSLGYEQYF

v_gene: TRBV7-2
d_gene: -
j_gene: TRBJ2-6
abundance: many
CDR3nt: TGTGCCAGCAGCTTAACTGGGGCCAACGTCCTGACTTTC
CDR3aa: CASSLTGANVLTF

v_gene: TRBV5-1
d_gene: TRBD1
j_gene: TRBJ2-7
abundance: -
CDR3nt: TGCGCCAGCAGCGATGGGACAGTAGCTTACTACGAGCAGTACTTC
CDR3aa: CASSDGTVAYYEQYF

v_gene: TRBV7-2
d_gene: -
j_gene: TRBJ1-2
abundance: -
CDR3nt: TGTGCCAGCAGTCTTCACACAGGAGCTAACTATGGCTACACCTTC
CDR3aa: CASSLHTGANYGYTF

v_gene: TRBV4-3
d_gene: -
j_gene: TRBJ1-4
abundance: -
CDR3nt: TGCGCCAGCAGCCAAGATGCATCGAGCAGGGAAAAACTGTTTTTT
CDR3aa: CASSQDASSREKLFF

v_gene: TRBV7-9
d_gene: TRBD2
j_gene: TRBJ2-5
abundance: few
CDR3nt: TGTGCCAGCAGCGTTTCCACTAGCGAGGAGACCCAGTACTTC
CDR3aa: CASSVSTSEETQYF

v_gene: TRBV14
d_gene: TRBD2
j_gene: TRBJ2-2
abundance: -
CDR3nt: TGTGCCAGCAGCCAACTAGCGGCCTACGGGGAGCTGTTTTTT
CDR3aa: CASSQLAAYGELFF

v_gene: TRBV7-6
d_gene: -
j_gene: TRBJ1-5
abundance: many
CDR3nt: TGTGCCAGCAGCTTTTTCGGGGTTAATCAGCCCCAGCATTTT
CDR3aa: CASSFFGVNQPQHF

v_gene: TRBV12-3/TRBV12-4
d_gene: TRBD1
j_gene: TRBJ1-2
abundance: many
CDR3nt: TGTGCCAGCAGTTTATTACCCCAGACAGGGGATTATGGCTACACCTTC
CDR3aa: CASSLLPQTGDYGYTF

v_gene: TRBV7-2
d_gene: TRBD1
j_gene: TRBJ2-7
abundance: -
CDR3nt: TGTGCCAGCAGCTTAGTGGGTGTGACAGGGGGCAAGCACGAGCAGTACTTC
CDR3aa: CASSLVGVTGGKHEQYF